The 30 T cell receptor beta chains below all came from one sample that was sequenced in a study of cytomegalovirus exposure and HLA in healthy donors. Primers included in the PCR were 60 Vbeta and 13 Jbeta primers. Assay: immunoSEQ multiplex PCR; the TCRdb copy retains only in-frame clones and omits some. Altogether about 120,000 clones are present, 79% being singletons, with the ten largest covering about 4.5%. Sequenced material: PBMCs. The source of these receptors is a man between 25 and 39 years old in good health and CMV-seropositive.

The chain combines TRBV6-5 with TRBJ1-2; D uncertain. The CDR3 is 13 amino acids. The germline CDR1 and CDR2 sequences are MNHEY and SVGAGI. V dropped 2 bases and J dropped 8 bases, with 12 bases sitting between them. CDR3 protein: CASSYGSSGGYTF. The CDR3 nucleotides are TGTGCCAGCAGTTACGGGAGCTCAGGCGGCTACACCTTC.

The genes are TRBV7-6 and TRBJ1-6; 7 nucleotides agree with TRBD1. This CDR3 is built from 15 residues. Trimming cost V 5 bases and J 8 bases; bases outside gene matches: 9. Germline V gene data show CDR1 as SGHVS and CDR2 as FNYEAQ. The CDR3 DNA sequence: TGTGCCAGCAGCACCTTGACAGGGACCGATTCACCCCTCCACTTT. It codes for CASSTLTGTDSPLHF.

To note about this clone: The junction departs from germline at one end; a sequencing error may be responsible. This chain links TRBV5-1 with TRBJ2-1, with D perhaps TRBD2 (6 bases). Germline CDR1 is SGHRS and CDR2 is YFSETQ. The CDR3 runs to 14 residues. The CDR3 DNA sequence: TGCGCCAGCAGCTTCGGCGGGGAATACAATGAGCAGCTCTTC. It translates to CASSFGGEYNEQLF.

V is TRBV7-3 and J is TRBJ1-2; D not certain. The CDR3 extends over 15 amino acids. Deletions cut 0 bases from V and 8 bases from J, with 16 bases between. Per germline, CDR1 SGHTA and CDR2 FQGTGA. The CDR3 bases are TGTGCCAGCAGCTTAACCGCCGATGGCCGCCTGGGCTACACCTTC. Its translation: CASSLTADGRLGYTF. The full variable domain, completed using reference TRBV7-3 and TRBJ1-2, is GAGVSQTPSNKVTEKGKYVELRCDPISGHTALYWYRQSLGQGPEFLIYFQGTGAADDSGLPNDRFFAVRPEGSVSTLKIQRTERGDSAVYLCASSLTADGRLGYTFGSGTRLTVV.

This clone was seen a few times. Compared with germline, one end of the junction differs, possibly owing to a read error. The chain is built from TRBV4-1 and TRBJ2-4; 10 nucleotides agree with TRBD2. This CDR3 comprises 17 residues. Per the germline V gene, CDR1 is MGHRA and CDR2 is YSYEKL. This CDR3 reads CASSQRLAGEGKNSQYF. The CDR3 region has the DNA TGCGCCAGCAGCCAGCGGCTAGCGGGGGAAGGCAAAAACAGTCAGTACTTC.

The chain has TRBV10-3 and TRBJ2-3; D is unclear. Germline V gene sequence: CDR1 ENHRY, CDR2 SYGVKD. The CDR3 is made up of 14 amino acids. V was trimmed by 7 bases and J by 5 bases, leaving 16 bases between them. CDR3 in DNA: TGTGCCATCAAGGCACTACCTTCCATAGATACGCAGTATTTT. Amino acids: CAIKALPSIDTQYF.

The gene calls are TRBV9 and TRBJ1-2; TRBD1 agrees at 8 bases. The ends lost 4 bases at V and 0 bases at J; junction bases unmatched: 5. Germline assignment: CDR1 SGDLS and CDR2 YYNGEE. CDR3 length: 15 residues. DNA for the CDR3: TGTGCCAGCAGCTCCCAGACAGGGGCTAACTATGGCTACACCTTC. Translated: CASSSQTGANYGYTF.

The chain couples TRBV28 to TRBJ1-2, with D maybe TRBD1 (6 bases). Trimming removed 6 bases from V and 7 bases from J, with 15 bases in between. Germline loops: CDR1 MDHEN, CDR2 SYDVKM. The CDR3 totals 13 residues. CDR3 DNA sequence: TGTGCCAGCAGCACCCCGGGACAATCTGGCTACACCTTC. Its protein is CASSTPGQSGYTF.

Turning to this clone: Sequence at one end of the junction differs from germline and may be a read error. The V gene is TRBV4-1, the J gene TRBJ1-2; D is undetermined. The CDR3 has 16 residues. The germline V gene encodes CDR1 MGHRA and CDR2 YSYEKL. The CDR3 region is CPSSRHYRTANYGYTF. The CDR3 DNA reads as TGCCCCAGCAGCCGCCATTACAGAACTGCTAACTATGGCTACACCTTC.

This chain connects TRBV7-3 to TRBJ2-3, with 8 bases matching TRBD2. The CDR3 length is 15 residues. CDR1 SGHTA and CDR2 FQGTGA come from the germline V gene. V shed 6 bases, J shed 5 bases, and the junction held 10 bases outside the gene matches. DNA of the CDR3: TGTGCCAGCAGTAGCGGGGCGGGGGGAGGAGATACGCAGTATTTT. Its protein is CASSSGAGGGDTQYF.

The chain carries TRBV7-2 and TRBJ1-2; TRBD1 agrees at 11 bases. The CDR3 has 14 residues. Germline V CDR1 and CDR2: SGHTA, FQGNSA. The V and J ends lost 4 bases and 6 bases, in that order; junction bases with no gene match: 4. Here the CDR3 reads CASSSGQGAHGYTF. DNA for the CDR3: TGTGCCAGCAGCTCAGGACAGGGGGCGCATGGCTACACCTTC.

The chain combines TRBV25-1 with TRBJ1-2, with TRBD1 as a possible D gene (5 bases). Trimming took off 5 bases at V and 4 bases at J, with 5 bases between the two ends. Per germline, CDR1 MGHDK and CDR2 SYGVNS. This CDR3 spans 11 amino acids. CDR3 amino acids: CASSRGYGYTF. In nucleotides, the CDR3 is TGTGCCAGCAGTAGGGGCTATGGCTACACCTTC.

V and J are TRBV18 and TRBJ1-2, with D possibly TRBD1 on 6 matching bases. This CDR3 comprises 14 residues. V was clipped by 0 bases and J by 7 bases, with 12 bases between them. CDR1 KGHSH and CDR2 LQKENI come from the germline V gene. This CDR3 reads CASSPPADRLGYTF. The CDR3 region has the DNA TGTGCCAGCTCACCACCAGCCGACAGGCTTGGCTACACCTTC.

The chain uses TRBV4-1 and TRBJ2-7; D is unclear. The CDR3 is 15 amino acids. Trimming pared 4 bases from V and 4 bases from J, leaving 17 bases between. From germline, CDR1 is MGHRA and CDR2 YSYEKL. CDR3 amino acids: CASSPIPRGLYEQYF. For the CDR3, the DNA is TGCGCCAGCAGCCCCATCCCTCGAGGTCTATACGAGCAGTACTTC.

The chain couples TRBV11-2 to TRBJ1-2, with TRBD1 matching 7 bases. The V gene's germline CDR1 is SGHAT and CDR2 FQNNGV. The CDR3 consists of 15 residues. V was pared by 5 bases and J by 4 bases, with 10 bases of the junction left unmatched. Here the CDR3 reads CASSQEVGGGYGYTF. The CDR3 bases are TGTGCCAGCAGCCAAGAAGTAGGGGGCGGCTATGGCTACACCTTC.

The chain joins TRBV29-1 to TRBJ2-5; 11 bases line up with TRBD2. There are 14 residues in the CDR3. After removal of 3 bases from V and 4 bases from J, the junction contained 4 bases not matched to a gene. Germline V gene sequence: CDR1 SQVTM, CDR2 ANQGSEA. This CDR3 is CSVERLAGGETQYF. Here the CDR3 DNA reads TGCAGCGTTGAGCGCCTAGCGGGGGGAGAGACCCAGTACTTC.

The CDR3 region has the DNA TGTGCCAGCAGCTTAGGTTTCCCTTGGGGGGAGAAAGTAGAGACCCAGTACTTC. Amino acids: CASSLGFPWGEKVETQYF. The genes are TRBV11-3 and TRBJ2-5, with a tentative D call TRBD2 (6 bases). CDR3 length: 18 amino acids. V lost 1 base and J 4 bases, leaving 22 bases between the germline ends. Germline loops: CDR1 SGHNT, CDR2 YENEEA.

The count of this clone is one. The CDR3 loop is CSVRDRGPEQYF. CDR3 bases: TGCAGCGTCCGGGACAGGGGCCCCGAGCAGTACTTC. This chain uses TRBV29-1 with TRBJ2-7, with 10 positions matching TRBD1. Trimming cost V 6 bases and J 6 bases; bases outside gene matches: 5. In germline, CDR1 is SQVTM, CDR2 ANQGSEA. The CDR3 loop spans 12 amino acids.

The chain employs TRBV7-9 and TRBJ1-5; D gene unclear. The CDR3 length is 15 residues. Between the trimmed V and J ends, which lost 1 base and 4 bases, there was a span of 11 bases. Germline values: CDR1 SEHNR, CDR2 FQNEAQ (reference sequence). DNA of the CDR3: TGTGCCAGCAGCTTAGGAGGGATCGGGAATCAGCCCCAGCATTTT. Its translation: CASSLGGIGNQPQHF. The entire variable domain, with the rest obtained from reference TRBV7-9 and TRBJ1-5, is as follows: DTGVSQNPRHKITKRGQNVTFRCDPISEHNRLYWYRQTLGQGPEFLTYFQNEAQLEKSRLLSDRFSAERPKGSFSTLEIQRTEQGDSAMYLCASSLGGIGNQPQHFGDGTRLSIL.

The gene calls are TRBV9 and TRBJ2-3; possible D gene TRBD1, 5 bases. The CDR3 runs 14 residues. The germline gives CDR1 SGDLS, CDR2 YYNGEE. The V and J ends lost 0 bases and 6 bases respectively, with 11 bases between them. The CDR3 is CASSVALAGDTQYF. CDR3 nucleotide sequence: TGTGCCAGCAGCGTAGCTTTAGCAGGGGATACGCAGTATTTT.

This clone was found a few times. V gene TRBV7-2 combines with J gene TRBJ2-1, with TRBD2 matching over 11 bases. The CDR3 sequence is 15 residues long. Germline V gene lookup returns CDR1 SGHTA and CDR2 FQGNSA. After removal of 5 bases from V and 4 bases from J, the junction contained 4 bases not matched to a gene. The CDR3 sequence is CASSPLAGVYNEQFF. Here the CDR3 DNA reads TGTGCCAGCAGCCCACTAGCGGGAGTTTACAATGAGCAGTTCTTC.

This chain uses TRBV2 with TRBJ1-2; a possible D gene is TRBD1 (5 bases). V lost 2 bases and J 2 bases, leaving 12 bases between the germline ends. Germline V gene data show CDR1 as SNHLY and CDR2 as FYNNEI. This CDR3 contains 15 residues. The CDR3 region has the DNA TGTGCCAGCAGTGAAATGGGCAGGGCAAACTATGGCTACACCTTC. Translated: CASSEMGRANYGYTF.

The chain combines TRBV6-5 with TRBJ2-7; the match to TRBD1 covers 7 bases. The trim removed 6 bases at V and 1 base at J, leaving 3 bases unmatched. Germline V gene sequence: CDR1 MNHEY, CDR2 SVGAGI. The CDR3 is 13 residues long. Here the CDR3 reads CASSRTGSYEQYF. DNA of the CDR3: TGTGCCAGCAGCCGGACAGGATCCTACGAGCAGTACTTC.

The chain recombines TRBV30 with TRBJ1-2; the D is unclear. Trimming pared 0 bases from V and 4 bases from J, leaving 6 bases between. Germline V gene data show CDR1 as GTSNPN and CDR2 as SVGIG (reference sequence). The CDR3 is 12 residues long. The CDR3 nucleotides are TGTGCCTGGAGTGTATCCAGCTATGGCTACACCTTC. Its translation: CAWSVSSYGYTF.

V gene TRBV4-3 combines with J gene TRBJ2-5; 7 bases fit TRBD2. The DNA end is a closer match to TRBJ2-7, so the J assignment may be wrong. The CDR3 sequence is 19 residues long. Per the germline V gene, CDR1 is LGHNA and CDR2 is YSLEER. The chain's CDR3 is CASSQEKRLSGLVTYEQYF. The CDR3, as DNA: TGCGCCAGCAGCCAAGAAAAGAGGCTTAGCGGGTTAGTTACCTACGAGCAGTACTTC.

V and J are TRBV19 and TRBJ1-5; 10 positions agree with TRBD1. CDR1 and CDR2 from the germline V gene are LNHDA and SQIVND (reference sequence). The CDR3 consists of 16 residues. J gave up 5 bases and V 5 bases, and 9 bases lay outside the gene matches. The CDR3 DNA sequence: TGTGCCAGTAGTGTATCACCCGGGACAGGGGATCAGCCCCAGCATTTT. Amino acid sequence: CASSVSPGTGDQPQHF.

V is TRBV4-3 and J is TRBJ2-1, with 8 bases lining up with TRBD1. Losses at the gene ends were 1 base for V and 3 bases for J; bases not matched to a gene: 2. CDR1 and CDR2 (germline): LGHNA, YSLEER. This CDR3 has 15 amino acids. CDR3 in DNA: TGCGCCAGCAGCCAAGCCAGGGGGCACTACAATGAGCAGTTCTTC. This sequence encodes CASSQARGHYNEQFF.

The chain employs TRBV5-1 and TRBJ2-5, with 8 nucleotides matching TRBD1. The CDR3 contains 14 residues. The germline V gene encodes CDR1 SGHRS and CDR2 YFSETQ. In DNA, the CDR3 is TGCGTCAGTAACCCGGGCAGGGGGCCAGAGACCCAGTACTTC. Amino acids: CVSNPGRGPETQYF.

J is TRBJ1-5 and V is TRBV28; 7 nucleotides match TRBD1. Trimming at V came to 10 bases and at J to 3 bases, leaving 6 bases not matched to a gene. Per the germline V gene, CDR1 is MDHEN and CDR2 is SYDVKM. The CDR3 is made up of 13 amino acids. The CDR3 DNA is TGTGCCACCGACAGGGTTGACAATCAGCCCCAGCATTTT. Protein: CATDRVDNQPQHF.

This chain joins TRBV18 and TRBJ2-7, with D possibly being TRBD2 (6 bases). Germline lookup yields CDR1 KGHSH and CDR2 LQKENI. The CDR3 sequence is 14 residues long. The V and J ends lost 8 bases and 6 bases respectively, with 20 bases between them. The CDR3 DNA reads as TGTGCCAGCCCACAAAGCACTAGCTCGGTCGAGCAGTACTTC. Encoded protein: CASPQSTSSVEQYF.